This entry is about one TCR beta chain. In the authors' methods: It was from reference gene primer amplification that nucleated cell counts were estimated. The table came from immunoSEQ multiplex PCR; TCRdb's copy has only in-frame clones and leaves some out. For V, J and clone size, that table is used; D and trimming come from the DNA. The data show more than 95,000 clones, approximately 80% seen once. The data stem from a study of blood T cell repertoires in COVID-19. Study overall: Acute-phase and convalescent COVID-19 samples originated in the United States, Italy and Spain. Sample material is recorded as cDNA or gDNA derived from T cells, B-cell-depleted T cells, or PBMCs.

Germline V gene lookup returns CDR1 MNHEY and CDR2 SVGAGI. The V and J ends lost 8 bases and 7 bases, in that order; junction bases with no gene match: 6. The CDR3 contains 15 residues. Sequences were obtained from peripheral blood. The V call is TRBV6-5, the J call TRBJ2-2; 14 nucleotides match TRBD2. This TCR came from a man aged 70-80 years with acute or convalescent COVID-19. CDR3 nucleotides: TGTGCCAGCGTGGGACTAGCGGGAGAAGACGGGGAGCTGTTTTTT. It codes for CASVGLAGEDGELFF.